These 27 T cell receptor beta chains were sequenced from one sample in a study of OX40 agonist ivuxolimab in advanced cancers. Here immunoSEQ multiplex PCR was the method, and the copy in TCRdb shows in-frame clones only, minus some. Seen here are fewer than 85,000 clones, 80% to 85% observed once, and the top ten hold about 4.5%. Sequencing used CD4+ or CD8+ T cells sorted from blood, obtained in a trial of the OX40 agonist ivuxolimab. Source of these receptors: an adult with an advanced solid tumor such as melanoma, head and neck, liver or kidney cancer.

V is TRBV6-5 and J is TRBJ2-3, with 7 nucleotides matching TRBD2. In germline, CDR1 is MNHEY, CDR2 SVGAGI. The V gene end was trimmed by 5 bases and the J gene end by 3 bases; junction bases not matched to a gene: 5. CDR3 size: 14 residues. The CDR3, as DNA: TGTGCCAGCAGTCCCCGGACTAGAACAGATACGCAGTATTTT. Protein sequence: CASSPRTRTDTQYF.

The chain uses TRBV7-2 and TRBJ2-1; D uncertain. CDR1 is SGHTA, CDR2 FQGNSA, per germline. V lost 1 base and J lost 0, with 7 bases in between. The length of the CDR3 is 15 residues. CDR3 residues: CASSLVKSSYNEQFF. The CDR3 bases are TGTGCCAGCAGCTTAGTAAAGAGCTCCTACAATGAGCAGTTCTTC.

The V and J genes are TRBV5-1 and TRBJ2-3, with D possibly being TRBD1 (5 bases). The CDR3 consists of 15 residues. In germline, CDR1 is SGHRS, CDR2 YFSETQ. Trimming cost V 0 bases and J 1 base, with 9 bases left between them. CDR3 nucleotide sequence: TGCGCCAGCAGCTTGGAAGGGGTTGGCACAGATACGCAGTATTTT. Protein product: CASSLEGVGTDTQYF.

This clone was seen just once. V is TRBV5-4 and J is TRBJ2-2; D may be TRBD1 (6 bases). The CDR3 spans 16 residues. Trimming left V 0 bases short and J 4 bases short, with 13 bases between. Germline V gene data show CDR1 as SGHNT and CDR2 as YYREEE (reference sequence). CDR3 sequence (DNA): TGTGCCAGCAGCTTGGCAGGGGCTAGACCCACCGGGGAGCTGTTTTTT. It yields the protein CASSLAGARPTGELFF.

The chain joins TRBV4-2 to TRBJ1-1; the D is unclear. CDR3 size: 14 residues. Trimming stripped 0 bases from V and 1 base from J, with 6 bases between. The germline V gene encodes CDR1 LGHNA and CDR2 YNFKEQ. DNA for the CDR3: TGTGCCAGCAGCCAAGATCAACGGAACACTGAAGCTTTCTTT. Its translation: CASSQDQRNTEAFF.

The V call is TRBV28, the J call TRBJ1-5, with D possibly TRBD1 on 5 matching bases. Germline V gene sequence: CDR1 MDHEN, CDR2 SYDVKM. The CDR3 contains 16 residues. V lost 3 bases and J 5 bases, leaving 17 bases between the germline ends. The CDR3 here is CASSFRGTGGYQPQHF. The CDR3 DNA reads TGTGCCAGCAGTTTTCGAGGTACGGGGGGGTATCAGCCCCAGCATTTT.

The chain recombines TRBV19 with TRBJ1-1; D perhaps matches TRBD1 (6 bases). Trimming shortened V by 3 bases and J by 11 bases, and 13 bases separated the two germline ends. The CDR3 length is 12 residues. Germline CDR1 reads LNHDA; CDR2 reads SQIVND (reference sequence). The CDR3 reads CASSIVGGAAFF. Written as DNA, the CDR3 is TGTGCCAGTAGTATTGTCGGGGGCGCGGCTTTCTTT. Complete variable domain (other parts from reference TRBV19 and TRBJ1-1): DGGITQSPKYLFRKEGQNVTLSCEQNLNHDAMYWYRQDPGQGLRLIYYSQIVNDFQKGDIAEGYSVSREKKESFPLTVTSAQKNPTAFYLCASSIVGGAAFFGQGTRLTVV.

This chain connects TRBV18 to TRBJ2-5, with TRBD1 matching 7 bases. The J call may be wrong; the DNA end is better matched by TRBJ2-7. The germline CDR1 and CDR2 sequences are KGHSH and LQKENI. The CDR3 runs 13 residues. The DNA for the CDR3 is TGTGCCAGCTCCGACGGGACAGCCTACGAGCAGTACTTC. This gives the protein CASSDGTAYEQYF.

V gene TRBV6-6 combines with J gene TRBJ1-1; possible D gene TRBD1, 6 bases. Germline V lookup: CDR1 MNHNY, CDR2 SVGAGI (reference sequence). V was shortened by 6 bases and J by 2 bases, with 16 bases between the two germline ends. The CDR3 loop spans 15 amino acids. The CDR3 coding sequence is TGTGCCAGCAGCGACAGGCTACTAGAAAACACTGAAGCTTTCTTT. It encodes CASSDRLLENTEAFF.

This chain uses TRBV28 with TRBJ2-1; D is ambiguous. Trimming shortened V by 2 bases and J by 3 bases, and 11 bases separated the two germline ends. Germline CDR1 is MDHEN and CDR2 is SYDVKM. The CDR3 is 15 residues long. The CDR3 region is CASSLGSLGYNEQFF. CDR3 coding DNA: TGTGCCAGCAGTTTAGGGTCCCTTGGCTACAATGAGCAGTTCTTC.

The chain has TRBV19 and TRBJ1-5; no firm D call. The germline CDR1 and CDR2 sequences are LNHDA and SQIVND (reference sequence). The CDR3 runs to 14 residues. V was cut by 3 bases and J by 7 bases, with 13 bases left in between. CDR3 sequence (DNA): TGTGCCAGTAGTATTATCGCCGTGGTACAGCCCCAGCATTTT. Translated: CASSIIAVVQPQHF.

This clone has only one observation. This chain connects TRBV5-6 to TRBJ2-7; 15 nucleotides agree with TRBD2. From germline, CDR1 is SGHDT and CDR2 YYEEEE. The CDR3 totals 14 residues. Trimming cost V 4 bases and J 8 bases; bases outside gene matches: 4. CDR3 bases: TGTGCCAGCAGCACCGGGACTAGCGGGGGGCAGCAGTACTTC. Encoded protein: CASSTGTSGGQQYF.

V gene TRBV19 combines with J gene TRBJ2-3; 9 bases map to TRBD2. Germline CDR1 and CDR2: LNHDA and SQIVND (reference sequence). Unmatched junction bases numbered 8, after V lost 5 bases and J lost 5 bases. The CDR3 is made up of 15 amino acids. CDR3 amino acids: CASSLTSGKLDTQYF. In nucleotides, the CDR3 is TGTGCCAGTAGTCTGACTAGCGGAAAGCTAGATACGCAGTATTTT.

The chain is built from TRBV5-6 and TRBJ2-7; 10 bases match TRBD1. Germline lookup yields CDR1 SGHDT and CDR2 YYEEEE. Trimming cost V 5 bases and J 5 bases; bases outside gene matches: 10. The CDR3 spans 15 residues. This CDR3 is CASSPTGTGVHEQYF. The DNA of the CDR3 is TGTGCCAGCAGTCCGACCGGGACAGGGGTCCACGAGCAGTACTTC.

The chain links TRBV19 to TRBJ1-2; a weak D match, TRBD1 (5 bases). The CDR3 has 13 residues. Germline assignment: CDR1 LNHDA and CDR2 SQIVND (reference sequence). V was clipped by 8 bases and J by 7 bases, with 17 bases between them. CDR3 in amino acids: CASHHPQGGGYTF. The DNA for the CDR3 is TGTGCCAGTCACCACCCCCAGGGTGGTGGCTACACCTTC. The complete variable domain, with remaining parts taken from reference TRBV19 and TRBJ1-2, reads DGGITQSPKYLFRKEGQNVTLSCEQNLNHDAMYWYRQDPGQGLRLIYYSQIVNDFQKGDIAEGYSVSREKKESFPLTVTSAQKNPTAFYLCASHHPQGGGYTFGSGTRLTVV.

The chain uses TRBV23-1 and TRBJ2-3; 9 nucleotides agree with TRBD1. TRBV23-1 qualifies as an ORF whose function is uncertain. Trimming at V came to 2 bases and at J to 4 bases, leaving 10 bases not matched to a gene. The CDR3 extends over 17 amino acids. The CDR3 coding sequence is TGCGCCAGCAGTCAACCCGCCACAGGGGGCAGCGCAGATACGCAGTATTTT. Protein sequence: CASSQPATGGSADTQYF.

The J gene is TRBJ2-3, the V gene TRBV27; maybe TRBD2 (6 bases). CDR1 and CDR2 (germline): MNHEY, SMNVEV (reference sequence). The V and J ends lost 2 bases and 6 bases respectively, with 9 bases between them. The CDR3 runs 13 residues. CDR3 nucleotide sequence: TGTGCCAGCAGTTTAAGGGGACTTGATACGCAGTATTTT. It translates to CASSLRGLDTQYF.

This chain connects TRBV5-1 to TRBJ1-3; D perhaps matches TRBD1 (6 bases). CDR1 is SGHRS, CDR2 YFSETQ, per germline. This CDR3 has 16 amino acids. The V gene lost 0 bases and the J gene lost 0 bases, with 10 bases spanning the gap. CDR3: CASSLAGQSSGNTIYF. The CDR3 DNA sequence: TGCGCCAGCAGCTTGGCAGGACAGAGCTCTGGAAACACCATATATTTT.

V usage is TRBV19 and J usage is TRBJ2-7, with TRBD1 identical over 8 bases. This CDR3 has 12 amino acids. Per the germline V gene, CDR1 is LNHDA and CDR2 is SQIVND (reference sequence). The ends lost 9 bases at V and 5 bases at J; junction bases unmatched: 6. CDR3 region: CASSDRVDEQYF. CDR3 bases: TGTGCCAGCTCGGACAGGGTGGACGAGCAGTACTTC.

The rearrangement uses TRBV7-6 and TRBJ2-5; D not resolved. Trimming stripped 3 bases from V and 7 bases from J, with 9 bases between. CDR1 SGHVS and CDR2 FNYEAQ come from the germline V gene. This CDR3 is 12 amino acids long. This CDR3 reads CASSLGKGTQYF. The CDR3 DNA reads TGTGCCAGCAGCTTGGGCAAAGGGACCCAGTACTTC. Using reference TRBV7-6 and TRBJ2-5 for the parts outside the CDR3, the full variable domain is GAGVSQSPRYKVTKRGQDVALRCDPISGHVSLYWYRQALGQGPEFLTYFNYEAQQDKSGLPNDRFSAERPEGSISTLTIQRTEQRDSAMYRCASSLGKGTQYFGPGTRLLVL.

This clone was seen only once. V is TRBV28 and J is TRBJ2-7; 7 bases agree with TRBD1. The CDR3 extends over 16 amino acids. The germline V gene has CDR1 MDHEN and CDR2 SYDVKM. V dropped 6 bases and J dropped 0; count of bases not matched to a gene: 11. Here the CDR3 DNA reads TGTGCCAGCAGCCGAATAGCCTGGACAGGCTCCTACGAGCAGTACTTC. This sequence encodes CASSRIAWTGSYEQYF.

The CDR3 reads CASSPFWSGGFPYEQYF. CDR3 sequence (DNA): TGTGCCAGCAGCCCCTTCTGGAGCGGGGGGTTTCCCTACGAGCAGTACTTC. The J gene is TRBJ2-7, the V gene TRBV5-6; the match to TRBD2 covers 9 bases. Germline lookup yields CDR1 SGHDT and CDR2 YYEEEE. The CDR3 has 17 residues. Trimming took 4 bases from V and 2 from J; bases not matched to a gene: 13.

This clone was recorded only once. V and J are TRBV6-6 and TRBJ2-5, with a possible D match to TRBD1 (6 bases). V was clipped by 6 bases and J by 5 bases, with 13 bases between them. Germline CDR1 is MNHNY and CDR2 is SVGAGI (reference sequence). The CDR3 has 13 amino acids. CDR3 sequence (DNA): TGTGCCAGCAGACCTACAGGGAAGGAGACCCAGTACTTC. It translates to CASRPTGKETQYF.

The chain employs TRBV19 and TRBJ1-2; tentative D call: TRBD1 (5 bases). Trimming removed 6 bases from V and 4 bases from J, with 15 bases in between. The CDR3 loop spans 14 amino acids. From germline, CDR1 is LNHDA and CDR2 SQIVND (reference sequence). The CDR3 coding sequence is TGTGCCAGTAGGACCACAGGTTACAGCTATGGCTACACCTTC. Translation: CASRTTGYSYGYTF.

The chain has TRBV9 and TRBJ1-2, with TRBD1 identical over 12 bases. CDR1 and CDR2 from the germline V gene are SGDLS and YYNGEE. This CDR3 has 17 residues. After removal of 3 bases from V and 5 bases from J, the junction contained 11 bases not matched to a gene. The CDR3 region is CASSDTRDRGLSYGYTF. In DNA form, the CDR3 reads TGTGCCAGCAGCGACACCCGGGACAGGGGGCTATCTTATGGCTACACCTTC.

The chain couples TRBV2 to TRBJ1-4; 7 bases match TRBD1. CDR1 is SNHLY and CDR2 is FYNNEI in the germline V gene. This CDR3 spans 14 amino acids. Trimming cost V 5 bases and J 7 bases; bases outside gene matches: 7. DNA of the CDR3: TGTGCCAGCAGTCCTAGACAGGGAGCTGAAAAACTGTTTTTT. It is translated as CASSPRQGAEKLFF. The variable domain in full, completed from reference TRBV2 and TRBJ1-4, reads EPEVTQTPSHQVTQMGQEVILRCVPISNHLYFYWYRQILGQKVEFLVSFYNNEISEKSEIFDDQFSVERPDGSNFTLKIRSTKLEDSAMYFCASSPRQGAEKLFFGSGTQLSVL.

About this clone: One end of the junction varies from germline; a read error may be responsible. This rearrangement joins TRBV29-1 to TRBJ1-2; D is undetermined. In germline, CDR1 is SQVTM, CDR2 ANQGSEA. The CDR3 loop spans 12 amino acids. The CDR3 protein is CSVQDSNYGYTF. As DNA, the CDR3 is TGCAGCGTTCAAGACTCTAACTATGGCTACACCTTC.